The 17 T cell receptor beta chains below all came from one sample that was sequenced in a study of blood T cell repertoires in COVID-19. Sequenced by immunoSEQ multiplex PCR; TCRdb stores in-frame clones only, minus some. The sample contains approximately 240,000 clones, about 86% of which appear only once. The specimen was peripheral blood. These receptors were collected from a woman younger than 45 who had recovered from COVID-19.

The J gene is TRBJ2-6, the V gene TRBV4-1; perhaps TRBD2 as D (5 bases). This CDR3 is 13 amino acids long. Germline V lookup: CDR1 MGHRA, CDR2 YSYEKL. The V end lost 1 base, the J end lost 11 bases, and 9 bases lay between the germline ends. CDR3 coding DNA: TGCGCCAGCAGCCAAGCCCCGGAGGACGTCCTGACTTTC. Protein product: CASSQAPEDVLTF.

The CDR3 DNA reads as TGTGCCAGCAGCTTTTTCGCTACAGGGGCGGGAGGCTACACCTTC. This codes for CASSFFATGAGGYTF. The rearrangement joins TRBV6-5 to TRBJ1-2; 7 bases map to TRBD1. The ends lost 6 bases at V and 8 bases at J; junction bases unmatched: 15. Germline V gene sequence: CDR1 MNHEY, CDR2 SVGAGI. The CDR3 loop spans 15 amino acids.

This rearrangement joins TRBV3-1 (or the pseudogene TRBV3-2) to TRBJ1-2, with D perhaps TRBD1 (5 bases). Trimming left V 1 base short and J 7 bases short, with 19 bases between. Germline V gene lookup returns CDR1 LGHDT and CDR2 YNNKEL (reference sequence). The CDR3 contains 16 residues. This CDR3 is CASSQVGSGIIGGYTF. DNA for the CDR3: TGTGCCAGCAGCCAAGTTGGGTCAGGGATAATCGGTGGCTACACCTTC.

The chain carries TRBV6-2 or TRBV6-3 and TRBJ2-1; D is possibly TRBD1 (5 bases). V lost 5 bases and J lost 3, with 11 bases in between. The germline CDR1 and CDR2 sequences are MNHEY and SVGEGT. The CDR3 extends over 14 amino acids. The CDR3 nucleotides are TGTGCCAGCAGTCAAAGGACACTCTACAATGAGCAGTTCTTC. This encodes CASSQRTLYNEQFF.

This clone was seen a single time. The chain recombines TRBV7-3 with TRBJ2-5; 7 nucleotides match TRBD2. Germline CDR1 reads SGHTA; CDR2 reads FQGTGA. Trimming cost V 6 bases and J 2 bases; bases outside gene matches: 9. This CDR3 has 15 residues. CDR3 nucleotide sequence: TGTGCCAGCAGTTCATGGGGGGGAGGTCAAGAGACCCAGTACTTC. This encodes CASSSWGGGQETQYF. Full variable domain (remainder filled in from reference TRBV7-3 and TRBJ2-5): GAGVSQTPSNKVTEKGKYVELRCDPISGHTALYWYRQSLGQGPEFLIYFQGTGAADDSGLPNDRFFAVRPEGSVSTLKIQRTERGDSAVYLCASSSWGGGQETQYFGPGTRLLVL.

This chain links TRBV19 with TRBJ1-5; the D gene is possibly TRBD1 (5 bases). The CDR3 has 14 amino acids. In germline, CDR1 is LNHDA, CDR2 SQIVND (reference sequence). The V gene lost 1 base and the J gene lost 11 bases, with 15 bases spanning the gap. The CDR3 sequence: CASSIGPQGGSQHF. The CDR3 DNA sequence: TGTGCCAGTAGTATAGGTCCCCAGGGAGGGTCCCAGCATTTT.

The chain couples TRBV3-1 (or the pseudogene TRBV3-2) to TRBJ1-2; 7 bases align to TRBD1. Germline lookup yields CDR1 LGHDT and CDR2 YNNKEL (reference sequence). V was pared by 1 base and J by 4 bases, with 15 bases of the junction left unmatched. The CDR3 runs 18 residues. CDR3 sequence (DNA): TGTGCCAGCAGCCAAGCCAGGACAGGACCTTCAAATGTCTATGGCTACACCTTC. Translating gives CASSQARTGPSNVYGYTF.

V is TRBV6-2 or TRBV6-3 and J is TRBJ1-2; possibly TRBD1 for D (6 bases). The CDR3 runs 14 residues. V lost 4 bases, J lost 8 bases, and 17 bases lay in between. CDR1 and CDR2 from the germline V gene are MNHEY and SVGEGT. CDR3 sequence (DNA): TGTGCCAGCAGTTCCGGGACAAGGGCGAAGGGCTACACCTTC. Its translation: CASSSGTRAKGYTF.

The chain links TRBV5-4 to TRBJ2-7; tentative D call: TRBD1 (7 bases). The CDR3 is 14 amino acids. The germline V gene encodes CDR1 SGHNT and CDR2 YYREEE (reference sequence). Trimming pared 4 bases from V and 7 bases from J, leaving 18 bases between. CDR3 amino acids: CASSTGDRRREQYF. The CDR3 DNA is TGTGCCAGCAGCACGGGGGACAGACGGAGGGAGCAGTACTTC.

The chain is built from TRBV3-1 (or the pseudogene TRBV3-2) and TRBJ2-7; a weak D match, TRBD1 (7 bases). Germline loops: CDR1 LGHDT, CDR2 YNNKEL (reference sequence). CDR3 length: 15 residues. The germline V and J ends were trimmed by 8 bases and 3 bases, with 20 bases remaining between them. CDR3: CASGRGRDRVYEQYF. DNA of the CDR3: TGTGCCAGCGGGCGGGGACGAGACAGGGTCTACGAGCAGTACTTC.

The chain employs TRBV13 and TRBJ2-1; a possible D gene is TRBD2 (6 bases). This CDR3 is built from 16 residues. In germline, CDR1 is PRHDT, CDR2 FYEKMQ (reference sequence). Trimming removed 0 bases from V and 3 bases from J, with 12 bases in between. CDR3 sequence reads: CASSLGGGSGYNEQFF. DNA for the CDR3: TGTGCCAGCAGCTTAGGTGGTGGTAGCGGCTACAATGAGCAGTTCTTC.

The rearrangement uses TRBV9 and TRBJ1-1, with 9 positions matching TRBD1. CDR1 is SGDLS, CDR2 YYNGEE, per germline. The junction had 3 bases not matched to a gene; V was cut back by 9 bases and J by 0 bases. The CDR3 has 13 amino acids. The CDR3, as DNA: TGTGCCACCGGACAGGGGATGAACACTGAAGCTTTCTTT. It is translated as CATGQGMNTEAFF.

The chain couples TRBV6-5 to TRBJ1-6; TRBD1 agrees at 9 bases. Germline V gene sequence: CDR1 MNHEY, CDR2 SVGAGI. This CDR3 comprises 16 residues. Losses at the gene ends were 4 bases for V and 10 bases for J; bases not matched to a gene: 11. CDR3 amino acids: CASSFRTGESSSPLHF. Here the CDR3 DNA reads TGTGCCAGCAGTTTCCGGACAGGGGAATCAAGCTCACCCCTCCACTTT.

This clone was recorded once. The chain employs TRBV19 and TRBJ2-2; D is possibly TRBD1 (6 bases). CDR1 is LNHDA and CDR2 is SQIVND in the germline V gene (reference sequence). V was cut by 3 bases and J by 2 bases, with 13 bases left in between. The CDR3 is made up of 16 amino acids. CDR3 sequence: CASSMDRPINTGELFF. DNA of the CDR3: TGTGCCAGTAGTATGGACAGACCCATTAACACCGGGGAGCTGTTTTTT. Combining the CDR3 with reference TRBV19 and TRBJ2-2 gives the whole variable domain DGGITQSPKYLFRKEGQNVTLSCEQNLNHDAMYWYRQDPGQGLRLIYYSQIVNDFQKGDIAEGYSVSREKKESFPLTVTSAQKNPTAFYLCASSMDRPINTGELFFGEGSRLTVL.

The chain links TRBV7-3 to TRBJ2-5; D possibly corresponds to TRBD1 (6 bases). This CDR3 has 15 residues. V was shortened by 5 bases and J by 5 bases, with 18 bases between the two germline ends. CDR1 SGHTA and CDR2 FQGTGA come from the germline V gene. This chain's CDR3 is CASSPEGQRGETQYF. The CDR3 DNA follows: TGTGCCAGCAGCCCCGAGGGACAACGCGGGGAGACCCAGTACTTC.

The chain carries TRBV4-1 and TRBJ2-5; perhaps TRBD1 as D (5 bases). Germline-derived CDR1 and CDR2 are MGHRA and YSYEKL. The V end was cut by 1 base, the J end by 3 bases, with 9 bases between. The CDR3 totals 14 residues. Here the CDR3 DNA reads TGCGCCAGCAGCCAAGTCCAGGGAAAAGAGACCCAGTACTTC. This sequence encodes CASSQVQGKETQYF.

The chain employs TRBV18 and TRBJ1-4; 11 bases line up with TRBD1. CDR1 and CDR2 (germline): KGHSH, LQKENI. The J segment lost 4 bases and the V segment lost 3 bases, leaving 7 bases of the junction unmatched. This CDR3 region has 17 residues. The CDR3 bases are TGTGCCAGCTCACCTTTAGGACAGGGGGCTCTTAATGAAAAACTGTTTTTT. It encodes CASSPLGQGALNEKLFF.